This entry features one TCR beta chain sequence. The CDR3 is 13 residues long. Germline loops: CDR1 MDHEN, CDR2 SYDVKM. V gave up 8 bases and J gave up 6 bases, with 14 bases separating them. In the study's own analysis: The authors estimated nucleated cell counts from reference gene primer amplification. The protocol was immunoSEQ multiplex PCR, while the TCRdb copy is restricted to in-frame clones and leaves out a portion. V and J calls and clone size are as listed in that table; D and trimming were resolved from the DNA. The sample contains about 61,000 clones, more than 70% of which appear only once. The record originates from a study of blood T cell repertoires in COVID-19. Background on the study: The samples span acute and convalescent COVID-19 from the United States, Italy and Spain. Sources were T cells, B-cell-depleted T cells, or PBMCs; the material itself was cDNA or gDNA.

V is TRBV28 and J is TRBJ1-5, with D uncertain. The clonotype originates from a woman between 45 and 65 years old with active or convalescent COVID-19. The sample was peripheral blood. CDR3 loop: CASPRFGSQPQHF. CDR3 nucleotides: TGTGCCAGCCCAAGGTTCGGGAGTCAGCCCCAGCATTTT.